This T cell receptor (beta chain) was sequenced for a study of CD8 T cell repertoires and HIV-1 epitope variants. Study-wide context: Twenty-five autologous and known Gag and Nef epitope variant peptides each stimulated T cells separately. Enriched T cells were co-cultured with equal autologous T cell-negative cells.

Profiled with immunoSEQ multiplex PCR; TCRdb holds only in-frame clones, not every one. The sample lists over a thousand clones; around 66% were seen once. Study observations and caveats: Beta chains alone show antigen proliferation, not cytokine profile or function.

This CDR3 contains 16 residues. CDR1 and CDR2 from the germline V gene are MNHNS and SASEGT. Germline trimming cut 0 bases from V and 2 bases from J; bases unmatched to any gene: 3. This clone was picked up one time. Its target is unknown. The sequence was collected from a male donor with HIV. Sequences were obtained from cultured CD8+ T cells derived from PBMCs. The chain joins TRBV6-1 to TRBJ2-3, with TRBD2 matching 9 bases. In DNA, the CDR3 is TGTGCCAGCAGTGAAGCGTGGACTAGCGCCACAGATACGCAGTATTTT. It codes for CASSEAWTSATDTQYF.